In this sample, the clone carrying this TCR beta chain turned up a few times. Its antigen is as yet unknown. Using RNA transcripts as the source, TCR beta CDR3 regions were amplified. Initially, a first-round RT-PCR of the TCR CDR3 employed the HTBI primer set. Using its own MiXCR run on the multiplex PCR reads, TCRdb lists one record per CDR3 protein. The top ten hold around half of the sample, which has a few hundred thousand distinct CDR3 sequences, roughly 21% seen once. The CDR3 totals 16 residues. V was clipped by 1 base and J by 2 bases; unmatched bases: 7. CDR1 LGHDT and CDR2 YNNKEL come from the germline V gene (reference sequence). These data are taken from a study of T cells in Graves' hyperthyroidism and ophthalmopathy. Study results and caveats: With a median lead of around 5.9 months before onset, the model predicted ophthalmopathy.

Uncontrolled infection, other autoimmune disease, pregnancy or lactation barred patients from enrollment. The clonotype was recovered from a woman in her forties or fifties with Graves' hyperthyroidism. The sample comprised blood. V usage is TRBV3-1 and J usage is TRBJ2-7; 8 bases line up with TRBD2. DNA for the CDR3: TGTGCCAGCAGCCAAGCCCGGGCTAGCGGGCCCTACGAGCAGTACTTC. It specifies CASSQARASGPYEQYF.